These 13 T cell receptor beta chains were all obtained from the same sample, sequenced in a study of molecular identifiers for immune sequencing clone quantification. MiXCR was run by TCRdb on the PCR reads, yielding one entry per CDR3 protein. The sample has about 640,000 distinct CDR3 sequences; nearly 20% are singletons. Sequencing was carried out using naive CD8+ T cells from blood, with Jurkat cell RNA spiked in. Subset: FACS-sorted CD8+CD4-CCR7+CD45RA+ naive T cells. Receptors originate from a human donor in good health. Some libraries in this study had Jurkat cell RNA spiked in.

This clonotype was observed many times. The chain has TRBV5-1 and TRBJ2-3; D unresolved. V lost 7 bases and J 3 bases, leaving 12 bases between the germline ends. Germline V lookup: CDR1 SGHRS, CDR2 YFSETQ. The CDR3 runs to 13 residues. The CDR3, as DNA: TGCGCCAGCTCCAAACTCCGTACAGATACGCAGTATTTT. Its protein product is CASSKLRTDTQYF. The full variable domain, its missing parts supplied by reference TRBV5-1 and TRBJ2-3, is KAGVTQTPRYLIKTRGQQVTLSCSPISGHRSVSWYQQTPGQGLQFLFEYFSETQRNKGNFPGRFSGRQFSNSRSEMNVSTLELGDSALYLCASSKLRTDTQYFGPGTRLTVL.

The V and J genes are TRBV4-2 and TRBJ2-7; 11 nucleotides match TRBD2. CDR1 is LGHNA, CDR2 YNFKEQ, per germline. V was pared by 1 base and J by 0 bases, with 11 bases of the junction left unmatched. This CDR3 comprises 19 residues. In nucleotides, the CDR3 is TGTGCCAGCAGCCAAGGCCCCACTAGCGGGAGCCCTAGCTCCTACGAGCAGTACTTC. Translating gives CASSQGPTSGSPSSYEQYF.

Worth noting for this clonotype: The conserved final phenylalanine or tryptophan is absent from the CDR3, which likely points to a read error. V usage is TRBV6-2 or TRBV6-3 and J usage is TRBJ2-7; 10 bases are shared with TRBD1. Germline V gene lookup returns CDR1 MNHEY and CDR2 SVGEGT. CDR3 length equals 16 residues. V shed 0 bases, J shed 4 bases, and the junction held 6 bases outside the gene matches. The CDR3 region has the DNA TGTGCCAGCAGTTACTCGATAAGGGACAGGGGATACGAGCAGTACTCC. Protein sequence: CASSYSIRDRGYEQYS.

The rearrangement uses TRBV6-2 or TRBV6-3 and TRBJ2-2, with D possibly TRBD1 on 7 matching bases. Germline V gene lookup returns CDR1 MNHEY and CDR2 SVGEGT. CDR3 length: 16 residues. V lost 10 bases, J lost 1 base, and 19 bases lay in between. CDR3 loop: CATRAGRTGNTGELFF. In DNA form, the CDR3 reads TGTGCCACGCGAGCGGGTAGGACAGGGAACACCGGGGAGCTGTTTTTT.

The V and J genes are TRBV7-9 and TRBJ2-2; possible D gene TRBD1, 6 bases. Trimming removed 6 bases from V and 8 bases from J, with 10 bases in between. The CDR3 contains 12 residues. The germline V gene has CDR1 SEHNR and CDR2 FQNEAQ (reference sequence). The DNA for the CDR3 is TGTGCCAGCAGATCAGGGGATGGGGAGCTGTTTTTT. Its translation: CASRSGDGELFF.

This chain links TRBV7-9 with TRBJ2-7; TRBD2 matches 7 bases. The length of the CDR3 is 16 residues. The ends lost 5 bases at V and 3 bases at J; junction bases unmatched: 13. CDR1 SEHNR and CDR2 FQNEAQ come from the germline V gene (reference sequence). The DNA for the CDR3 is TGTGCCAGCAGCCCTCGGGCTAGCGGTCTGTTCTACGAGCAGTACTTC. This gives the protein CASSPRASGLFYEQYF.

This clonotype has at least ten counts. V gene TRBV24-1 combines with J gene TRBJ1-5; 8 positions match TRBD1. Per germline, CDR1 KGHDR and CDR2 SFDVKD. CDR3 length: 16 amino acids. V lost 4 bases, J lost 2 bases, and 6 bases stayed unmatched. The CDR3 region is CATSESTGEGNQPQHF. The CDR3 DNA is TGTGCCACCAGTGAGTCGACAGGGGAGGGCAATCAGCCCCAGCATTTT.

This clonotype has ten or more counts. J is TRBJ2-4 and V is TRBV6-2 or TRBV6-3; D is uncertain. Deletions cut 6 bases from V and 0 bases from J, with 6 bases between. The germline V gene has CDR1 MNHEY and CDR2 SVGEGT. The CDR3 consists of 13 residues. The CDR3 sequence is CASSLIAKNIQYF. The CDR3 DNA is TGTGCCAGCAGCCTTATAGCCAAAAACATTCAGTACTTC.

This clonotype was detected ten times or more. The chain couples TRBV13 to TRBJ1-1, with unresolved D. Per germline, CDR1 PRHDT and CDR2 FYEKMQ (reference sequence). V was trimmed by 5 bases and J by 0 bases, leaving 7 bases between them. This CDR3 contains 13 residues. The CDR3: CASSPTLNTEAFF. CDR3 DNA sequence: TGTGCCAGCAGCCCTACACTGAACACTGAAGCTTTCTTT. The entire variable domain, with the rest obtained from reference TRBV13 and TRBJ1-1, is as follows: AAGVIQSPRHLIKEKRETATLKCYPIPRHDTVYWYQQGPGQDPQFLISFYEKMQSDKGSIPDRFSAQQFSDYHSELNMSSLELGDSALYFCASSPTLNTEAFFGQGTRLTVV.

This clonotype showed up just a few times. The genes are TRBV11-3 and TRBJ2-1; TRBD2 matches 7 bases. CDR3 length: 15 amino acids. The junction had 16 bases not matched to a gene; V was cut back by 5 bases and J by 12 bases. Looked up from germline, CDR1 is SGHNT and CDR2 is YENEEA. CDR3 DNA: TGTGCCAGCAGCACAAGCCGGGACTATCATCTCGGGCAGTTCTTC. It translates to CASSTSRDYHLGQFF.

This clonotype was recorded at least ten times. V gene TRBV4-1 combines with J gene TRBJ1-6; D possibly corresponds to TRBD1 (5 bases). The V gene's germline CDR1 is MGHRA and CDR2 YSYEKL. This CDR3 region has 17 residues. Trimming cost V 0 bases and J 0 bases, with 9 bases left between them. The CDR3 loop reads CASSQDLGGSYNSPLHF. In nucleotides, the CDR3 is TGCGCCAGCAGCCAAGATCTTGGGGGCTCCTATAATTCACCCCTCCACTTT.

This clonotype has just a few counts. V usage is TRBV3-1 and J usage is TRBJ1-2; D is possibly TRBD1 (5 bases). Per germline, CDR1 LGHDT and CDR2 YNNKEL (reference sequence). The CDR3 has 16 residues. V lost 3 bases and J 0 bases, leaving 14 bases between the germline ends. CDR3 sequence reads: CASSHAGTEANYGYTF. The CDR3 bases are TGTGCCAGCAGCCATGCGGGGACGGAAGCTAACTATGGCTACACCTTC.

This clonotype was recorded many times. The chain uses TRBV27 and TRBJ2-1; D assignment may be TRBD1 or TRBD2 (5 bases each). The germline CDR1 and CDR2 sequences are MNHEY and SMNVEV (reference sequence). The length of the CDR3 is 16 residues. Trimming removed 5 bases from V and 7 bases from J, with 21 bases in between. Written as DNA, the CDR3 is TGTGCCAGCAGTCACGGGACGCCGCGTACCCAGAATGAGCAGTTCTTC. It encodes CASSHGTPRTQNEQFF.